This record covers a single T cell receptor beta chain. Antigen specificity is unknown. The data were obtained in a study of persistence of HIV-infected CD4 T cells. The stimulus was an HIV-1 Gag 15-mer peptide pool, 0.8 to 1 ug/peptide/mL. Sorting selected CD4+ T cells upregulating both CD40 ligand and CD69. For at least 4 years, plasma HIV-1 RNA was undetectable (<50 copies/mL). The libraries were made with immunoSEQ version 4 in survey mode. Template was genomic DNA at about 9.3 ng/uL, with up to 1 ug used per sample. Clones were sequenced by immunoSEQ multiplex PCR, and TCRdb holds only the in-frame ones, with some missing. The table has roughly 9,200 clones, approximately 82% seen once; the top ten hold 1.5% to 2.5%. Study findings and constraints: Degenerate expanded CDR3beta sequences were enriched among CMV- and Gag-responding cells. CMV- and Gag-responding cells had lower TCRbeta richness than CD3/CD28-responding cells.

V gave up 1 base and J gave up 2 bases, with 11 bases separating them. Germline loops: CDR1 LGHNA, CDR2 YNFKEQ. The CDR3 length is 15 residues. This chain uses TRBV4-2 with TRBJ1-2, with D hard to call. The TCR was taken from an adult woman with HIV who was CMV-seropositive. Sequencing used CD4+ T cells sorted from PBMCs after roughly 17-hour stimulation, obtained from a patient who received antiretroviral therapy. The CDR3 here is CASSQAVGQNYGYTF. The CDR3 region has the DNA TGTGCCAGCAGCCAAGCCGTAGGGCAGAACTATGGCTACACCTTC.